Listed below are T cell receptor beta chains from one sample, sequenced in a study of T-cell reconstitution after alpha-beta-depleted transplantation in children. Each CDR3 protein gets one entry after TCRdb re-called the PCR reads with MiXCR. The sample lists about 980,000 distinct CDR3 sequences, less than 30% occurring once. The material sequenced was PBMCs, mostly from graft donor cells, taken 360 days after TCRalphabeta/CD19-depleted stem cell transplant. The origin of the receptors is a boy under two years old who had a stem cell transplant for SCID, so the T cells may come from the graft donor. Both conserved end residues are part of each CDR3. Each record gives: J gene, V gene, D gene, clone size, CDR3 DNA, CDR3 protein. A D gene is named only where the DNA matches it firmly. A clone size is listed for some rows: how often the clone was seen (once, few, many), or a class if it is expanded.

TRBJ2-2,TRBV2,.,many,TGTGCCAGCAGGTCGCAACGAACGAACACCGGGGAGCTGTTTTTT,CASRSQRTNTGELFF
TRBJ2-7,TRBV3-1,.,.,TGTGCCAGCAGCCAAGATCGTGTGTTACGGGCAGGGATCTACGAGCAGTACTTC,CASSQDRVLRAGIYEQYF
TRBJ2-1,TRBV12-3/TRBV12-4,TRBD2,.,TGTGCCAGCAGTTTGGGAGCGCGGGGGGCAATCACGGAACAGTTCTTC,CASSLGARGAITEQFF
TRBJ2-6,TRBV4-2,TRBD1,few,TGTGCCAGCAGCCAAGAGGACAGGGCTGGGGCCAACGTCCTGACTTTC,CASSQEDRAGANVLTF
TRBJ2-5,TRBV28,TRBD1,many,TGTGCCAGCAGACCGACAGGGTCGAAGACCCAGTACTTC,CASRPTGSKTQYF
TRBJ2-1,TRBV29-1,TRBD2,many,TGCAGCGCCCTACGACTAGCGGGGGTGTACAATGAGCAGTTCTTC,CSALRLAGVYNEQFF
TRBJ1-5,TRBV7-2,.,few,TGTGCCAGCAGCTTAGATGGGGCAGTCAATCAGCCCCAGCATTTT,CASSLDGAVNQPQHF
TRBJ1-2,TRBV4-3,.,.,TGCGCCAGCAGCCAGGCAGTGGGGAAAAACTATGGCTACACCTTC,CASSQAVGKNYGYTF
TRBJ2-3,TRBV4-2,.,.,TGTGCCAGCAGCCAAGAAGAACTATCCACAGATACGCAGTATTTT,CASSQEELSTDTQYF
TRBJ2-3,TRBV7-3,TRBD2,few,TGTGCCAGCAGCCGCCGACTAGCCCCCGCAGATACGCAGTATTTT,CASSRRLAPADTQYF
TRBJ2-5,TRBV20-1,.,.,TGCAGGGCTACCAAGGTCCAAGAGACCCAGTACTTC,CRATKVQETQYF
TRBJ2-7,TRBV24-1,.,few,TGTGCCACCAGTGATTCCTCGAGACTGCGACCCTACGAGCAGTACTTC,CATSDSSRLRPYEQYF
TRBJ2-1,TRBV28,.,few,TGTGCCAGCTTGGGCGTCAGCAATGAGCAGTTCTTC,CASLGVSNEQFF
TRBJ2-2,TRBV4-2,TRBD2,.,TGTGCCAGCAGCCAAAGGGATGGTCGGGGAGGGGACACCGGGGAGCTGTTTTTT,CASSQRDGRGGDTGELFF
TRBJ2-2,TRBV29-1,.,many,TGCAGCGTGGGGGAACCGAACACCGGGGAGCTGTTTTTT,CSVGEPNTGELFF
TRBJ2-1,TRBV1,.,.,TGCACCACCTCGAGCGGGGGGGCCACTAATGAGCAGTTCTTC,CTTSSGGATNEQFF
TRBJ1-1,TRBV5-1,.,.,TGCGCCAGCAGCCCAGAAAGTTGGACGGCTGAAGCTTTCTTT,CASSPESWTAEAFF
TRBJ1-3,TRBV4-3,.,.,TGCGCCAGCAGCCAAGATGTCACAGCACAAGACACCATATATTTT,CASSQDVTAQDTIYF
TRBJ2-3,TRBV4-2,TRBD2,.,TGTGCCAGCAGCCAAGAAAGCCTAGCGGGGGTAGATACGCAGTATTTT,CASSQESLAGVDTQYF
TRBJ2-3,TRBV24-1,TRBD2,few,TGTGCCACCAGGCCCGGGACTAGCGGGATAGATACGCAGTATTTT,CATRPGTSGIDTQYF
TRBJ2-3,TRBV12-3/TRBV12-4,.,.,TGTGCCAGCACGCGGCAAGGCCCAACAGATACGCAGTATTTT,CASTRQGPTDTQYF
TRBJ1-5,TRBV6-1,.,few,TGTGCCAGCCAGGGATGGAATCAGCCCCAGCATTTT,CASQGWNQPQHF
TRBJ1-2,TRBV5-1,TRBD1,few,TGCGCCAGCAGCCCAGGGACAGGGATCGGCTATGGCTACACCTTC,CASSPGTGIGYGYTF
TRBJ2-1,TRBV6-1,TRBD1,.,TGTGCCAGCAGTGAACCAGGGGGACAGGGGATCGCTGAGCAGTTCTTC,CASSEPGGQGIAEQFF
TRBJ1-5,TRBV20-1,.,few,TGCAGTGCTAGAGGGCCCAGCCTCCCGCCTACAGCGGTCCGTCAGCCCCAGCATTTT,CSARGPSLPPTAVRQPQHF
TRBJ2-5,TRBV5-1,.,.,TGCGCCAGCAGCTTCTCGAGGGCCATCGACAATAGAGGGGGGACCCAGTACTTC,CASSFSRAIDNRGGTQYF
TRBJ2-7,TRBV20-1,.,once,TGCAGTGCTAGACCCGACAGGTCTAGCTCCTACGAGCAGTACTTC,CSARPDRSSSYEQYF
TRBJ2-1,TRBV2,TRBD2,few,TGTGCCAGCAGAGAGACTAGCGGGGGAGGGCGTGAGCAGTTCTTC,CASRETSGGGREQFF
TRBJ2-5,TRBV4-3,.,.,TGCGCCAGCAGCCCGCTGGTCGGCGGCGAAGAGACCCAGTACTTC,CASSPLVGGEETQYF
TRBJ1-1,TRBV19,TRBD1,.,TGTGCCAGTGGGGACAGGGCGAACCCTGAAGCTTTCTTT,CASGDRANPEAFF
TRBJ2-2,TRBV4-2,TRBD2,few,TGTGCCAGCAGCCAAGATTTGGGACTAGGGAACACCGGGGAGCTGTTTTTT,CASSQDLGLGNTGELFF
TRBJ2-7,TRBV30,TRBD1,few,TGTGCCTGGAGCGCATCGGGACAGGGGGCCTACGAGCAGTACTTC,CAWSASGQGAYEQYF
TRBJ2-7,TRBV12-3/TRBV12-4,.,.,TGTGCCAGCACCTGGGGGGGGCTCTCCTACGAGCAGTACTTC,CASTWGGLSYEQYF
TRBJ2-1,TRBV7-8,.,few,TGTGCCAGCAGCTTAGCGGGGATTACAGGAAGCTCCTACAATGAGCAGTTCTTC,CASSLAGITGSSYNEQFF
TRBJ2-7,TRBV12-3/TRBV12-4,.,.,TGTGCCAGCAGTTCCTCCGGTGGGGGAGGCTACGAGCAGTACTTC,CASSSSGGGGYEQYF
TRBJ2-7,TRBV3-1,.,.,TGTGCCAGCAGCCAAGATCCTTGGGCGGGGGAGCAGTACTTC,CASSQDPWAGEQYF
TRBJ2-3,TRBV7-3,TRBD2,few,TGTGCCAGCAGCTTAATAGCGGGTGTCTCGAATACGCAGTATTTT,CASSLIAGVSNTQYF
TRBJ2-1,TRBV9,TRBD1,.,TGTGCCAGCAGCGTAACTTTAACAGGGGGCGGTGAGCAGTTCTTC,CASSVTLTGGGEQFF
TRBJ2-5,TRBV11-2,.,.,TGTGCCAGCAGCTTGTCTAGCTACCAAGAGACCCAGTACTTC,CASSLSSYQETQYF
TRBJ2-7,TRBV12-3/TRBV12-4,.,few,TGTGCCAGCAGTGCTGGGACGTTTCAGGGGACTTGCTTC,CASSAGTFQGTCF
TRBJ1-1,TRBV29-1,TRBD1,.,TGCAGCGTTGAAACAGGGGTTCACACTGAAGCTTTCTTT,CSVETGVHTEAFF
TRBJ2-5,TRBV7-8,TRBD1,few,TGTGCCAGCAGCTCGGACAGGGGGCCCCAGTACTTC,CASSSDRGPQYF
TRBJ2-3,TRBV27,TRBD1,.,TGTGCCAGCAGTTCCCGGAGGTACAGGGGACGCACAGATACGCAGTATTTT,CASSSRRYRGRTDTQYF
TRBJ2-3,TRBV9,TRBD2,few,TGTGCCAGCAGCGGGACCCCCGGGACTAGCGGGGGGGTAACAGATACGCAGTATTTT,CASSGTPGTSGGVTDTQYF
TRBJ2-7,TRBV11-1,.,once,TGTGCCAGCAGCCCACATCCCGGGGCAGGGCCTTCCTACGAGCAGTACTTC,CASSPHPGAGPSYEQYF
TRBJ1-2,TRBV29-1,.,.,TGCAGCGTTGAGACAGTTAACTATGGCTACACCTTC,CSVETVNYGYTF
TRBJ2-1,TRBV18,TRBD2,.,TGTGCCAGCTCACCAGAGACTAGCGGTAACAATGAGCAGTTCTTC,CASSPETSGNNEQFF
TRBJ2-3,TRBV5-8,TRBD2,few,TGTGCCAGCGGACGACCTGCGGGGGGCACAGATACGCAGTATTTT,CASGRPAGGTDTQYF
TRBJ2-7,TRBV24-1,.,few,TGTGCCACCAGTGCGGCGGGAACCTACGAGCAGTACTTC,CATSAAGTYEQYF
TRBJ2-7,TRBV11-2,TRBD1,.,TGTGCCAGCAGCTGGGCCCACAGGGGAGAGCAGTACTTC,CASSWAHRGEQYF
TRBJ2-3,TRBV6-1,TRBD2,.,TGTGCCAGCAGTCCCCGGGGGAGCGGGGGTACAGATACGCAGTATTTT,CASSPRGSGGTDTQYF
TRBJ1-4,TRBV12-3/TRBV12-4,.,few,TGTGCCAGCAGTTTTTTCCCTCCAGGGGCTGTTAATGAAAAACTGTTTTTT,CASSFFPPGAVNEKLFF
TRBJ1-2,TRBV5-6,.,.,TGTGCCAGCAGCTTGGGGTTAGGGTCTAACTATGGCTACACCTTC,CASSLGLGSNYGYTF
TRBJ2-7,TRBV5-1,.,.,TGCGCCTCATCCGGGGGTTGGAGCTCCTACGAGCAGTACTTC,CASSGGWSSYEQYF
TRBJ2-5,TRBV24-1,TRBD1,few,TGTGCCACCAGTGACGGAGGGACAGGGTACCAAGAGACCCAGTACTTC,CATSDGGTGYQETQYF
TRBJ2-7,TRBV12-3/TRBV12-4,.,.,TGTGCCAGCAGTTTTTGGGACAAAAGCTCCTACGAGCAGTACTTC,CASSFWDKSSYEQYF
TRBJ2-1,TRBV28,.,.,TGTGCCAGCAGCCCCTACGTTTTGTCCCCCTACAATGAGCAGTTCTTC,CASSPYVLSPYNEQFF
TRBJ1-1,TRBV18,TRBD1,.,TGTGCCAGCTCACTTATACAGGGGGACACTGAAGCTTTCTTT,CASSLIQGDTEAFF
TRBJ2-1,TRBV20-1,.,.,TGCAGTGCACCACGGGGGATGAATGAGCAGTTCTTC,CSAPRGMNEQFF